These T cell receptor beta chains were read from a single sample in a study of blood T cell repertoires in COVID-19. Method: immunoSEQ multiplex PCR; TCRdb's copy keeps in-frame clones and lacks some. The table shows 87,000 or so clones, with around 87% occurring only once. Sequencing input: peripheral blood. These TCRs come from a human donor with acute or convalescent COVID-19. The donor label of this sample is uncertain. The CDR3 runs from the conserved cysteine through the conserved F or W. A D gene is named only where the DNA matches it firmly. Some rows have no size entry. The others give once, few or many, or a class for an expanded clone.

clone_size d_call j_call v_call cdr3_nt cdr3_aa
once . TRBJ1-4 TRBV21-1 TGTGCCAGCACCCGAGGGACAACAACTAATGAAAAACTGTTTTTT CASTRGTTTNEKLFF
. TRBD1 TRBJ1-5 TRBV6-5 TGTGCCAGCAGGAAACAGGGGAGTAGGGATCAGCCCCAGCATTTT CASRKQGSRDQPQHF
. . TRBJ2-7 TRBV11-2 TGTGCCAGCAGCCCCCGAGCCTTCCGGGACGAGCAGTACTTC CASSPRAFRDEQYF
. . TRBJ2-3 TRBV19 TGTGCCAGTAGTTTCCTTTTACAGGGATACCACACAGATACGCAGTATTTT CASSFLLQGYHTDTQYF
once TRBD2 TRBJ2-3 TRBV28 TGTGCCAGCAGTTTATCGGGTGGGACTACTCCTGCGCAGTATTTT CASSLSGGTTPAQYF
. . TRBJ1-5 TRBV11-2 TGTGCCAGCAGCTTGGGGCCTAATCAGCCCCAGCATTTT CASSLGPNQPQHF
. . TRBJ1-2 TRBV7-9 TGTGCCAGCAGCTCAAGGGAGTCGAGTGGTGGCTACACCTTC CASSSRESSGGYTF
. . TRBJ2-7 TRBV10-3 TGTGCCATCAGTGACCCCGGGGTGTCGGCAGAAGGTTACGAGCAGTACTTC CAISDPGVSAEGYEQYF
once TRBD1 TRBJ1-2 TRBV6-5 TGTGCCAGCAGTTACGTTCTAGGGACAGGCTATGGCTACACCTTC CASSYVLGTGYGYTF
few . TRBJ1-1 TRBV11-3 TGTGCCAGCAGCTTAATCACAGGTTTGGCCACTGAAGCTTTCTTT CASSLITGLATEAFF
. TRBD1 TRBJ1-2 TRBV5-1 TGCGCCAGCAGCTTGTTCGAAGACAGGGGGCAGTCTGGCTACACCTTC CASSLFEDRGQSGYTF
. TRBD1 TRBJ1-2 TRBV6-5 TGTGCCAGCAGTTTTCAGCAGGGGGCCAGGGGCTACACCTTC CASSFQQGARGYTF
. TRBD1 TRBJ2-5 TRBV11-2 TGTGCCAGCAGCCTGGGACAGGGGTACGAGACCCAGTACTTC CASSLGQGYETQYF
. TRBD2 TRBJ2-1 TRBV5-1 TGCGCCAGCAGCCCAACTAGCGGGGCCTACAATGAGCAGTTCTTC CASSPTSGAYNEQFF
. TRBD1 TRBJ2-5 TRBV5-6 TGTGCCAGCAGCTTTACACCGGGACAGGTCGGGGAGACCCAGTACTTC CASSFTPGQVGETQYF
. TRBD1 TRBJ1-2 TRBV30 TGTGCCTGGTCCCGGGACAGGGAAAACGATGGCTACACCTTC CAWSRDRENDGYTF
. . TRBJ1-5 TRBV19 TGTGCCAGTAGTATAAGACGAGAGGTCAATCAGCCCCAGCATTTT CASSIRREVNQPQHF
. . TRBJ2-2 TRBV21-1 TGTGCCAGCAGCAAGACTAGCGGGGGTCCAAATAACACCGGGGAGCTGTTTTTT CASSKTSGGPNNTGELFF
. . TRBJ1-1 TRBV2 TGTGCCAGCAGTCCCACGGGGAACAAAAACACTGAAGCTTTCTTT CASSPTGNKNTEAFF
. . TRBJ2-5 TRBV5-1 TGCGCCAGCAGCTTGGGGCCGGAGTCGAAAGAGACCCAGTACTTC CASSLGPESKETQYF
. TRBD2 TRBJ2-1 TRBV30 TGTGCCTGGAGTGTCGGACTAGCCGGACAGAATGAGCAGTTCTTC CAWSVGLAGQNEQFF
. TRBD1 TRBJ2-5 TRBV15 TGTGCCACCAGCGGGACCGGGACAGACCAAGAGACCCAGTACTTC CATSGTGTDQETQYF
. TRBD2 TRBJ2-7 TRBV4-2 TGTGCCAGCAGCCAAGAGGCCGGGACTAGGTTGGCCGAGCAGTACTTC CASSQEAGTRLAEQYF
. . TRBJ1-5 TRBV30 TGTGCCTGGAGTGGGACAAATCAGCCCCAGCATTTT CAWSGTNQPQHF
. . TRBJ1-2 TRBV6-5 TGTGCCAGCGGGACTTCGAGGGGCTACACCTTC CASGTSRGYTF
. . TRBJ1-3 TRBV18 TGTGCCAGCTCGCGTTCTGGAATCGGGACAAACTCTGGAAACACCATATATTTT CASSRSGIGTNSGNTIYF
. TRBD1 TRBJ1-2 TRBV28 TGTGCCAGCAGTTTCGCAGGGGGAGACGGCTACACCTTC CASSFAGGDGYTF
. . TRBJ1-1 TRBV3-1/TRBV3-2 TGTGCCAGCAGCCTGAGGGAGTACACTGAAGCTTTCTTT CASSLREYTEAFF
. TRBD1 TRBJ2-2 TRBV3-1/TRBV3-2 TGTGCCAGCAGCCGGCAGGGGGCCGCCGGGGAGCTGTTTTTT CASSRQGAAGELFF
few . TRBJ1-2 TRBV2 TGTGCCAGCAGTGATACGGCAGGGGATTTCTATGGCTACACCTTC CASSDTAGDFYGYTF
. . TRBJ1-2 TRBV6-5 TGTGCCAGCAGTTACTCAGCGGAGTTTTATGGCTACACCTTC CASSYSAEFYGYTF
. TRBD2 TRBJ2-3 TRBV9 TGTGCCAGCAGCGTAGGGGCGGGGGGACCCTCCGATACGCAGTATTTT CASSVGAGGPSDTQYF
. TRBD1 TRBJ2-7 TRBV24-1 TGTGCCACCAGCGCCGGGACAGGGGGGACCTACGAGCAGTACTTC CATSAGTGGTYEQYF
. TRBD1 TRBJ1-5 TRBV6-1 TGTGCCAGCAGTGAAGTCTTGACAGGGGTGGGTCGTCAGCCCCAGCATTTT CASSEVLTGVGRQPQHF
. . TRBJ1-5 TRBV27 TGTGCCAGCAGTTTTGGGGGGGCAGGTAGCAATCAGCCCCAGCATTTT CASSFGGAGSNQPQHF
few TRBD1 TRBJ1-3 TRBV18 TGTGCCAGCTCAACGGGACAGTTGGACTCTGGAAACACCATATATTTT CASSTGQLDSGNTIYF
once TRBD2 TRBJ2-1 TRBV27 TGTGCCAGCAGAATAGCGGGGAGGGATGAGCAGTTCTTC CASRIAGRDEQFF
few . TRBJ1-2 TRBV2 TGTGCCAGCAGTGTGTCCTCTGTAGCTAACTATGGCTACACCTTC CASSVSSVANYGYTF
. TRBD1 TRBJ1-5 TRBV18 TGTGCCAGCTCACAACAGGGGAGTGATCAGCCCCAGCATTTT CASSQQGSDQPQHF
. TRBD1 TRBJ1-5 TRBV30 TGTGCCTGGAGTTACAGGGGGACCTTTAATCAGCCCCAGCATTTT CAWSYRGTFNQPQHF
. TRBD1 TRBJ2-1 TRBV11-1 TGTGCCAGCAGCTTGGGCAGGGGGCTTGGAGAGCAGTTCTTC CASSLGRGLGEQFF
. TRBD1 TRBJ2-1 TRBV10-3 TGTGCCATCAGTGAGTCTAGGACAGGGGGTCCCGATGAGCAGTTCTTC CAISESRTGGPDEQFF
. TRBD2 TRBJ2-2 TRBV5-1 TGCGCCAGCTGGGAGGCTAGCGGGTACTACACCGGGGAGCTGTTTTTT CASWEASGYYTGELFF
once TRBD2 TRBJ2-5 TRBV20-1 TGCAGTGCTAGTGGACTAGCGGAACAAGAGACCCAGTACTTC CSASGLAEQETQYF
. TRBD1 TRBJ2-3 TRBV7-8 TGTGCCAGCAGCTTCCGTCCGAAGGGGGCATGGGATACGCAGTATTTT CASSFRPKGAWDTQYF
. . TRBJ2-3 TRBV5-1 TGCGCCAGCCGGGTCCCCGGGGGTAGCACAGATACGCAGTATTTT CASRVPGGSTDTQYF
once . TRBJ2-6 TRBV9 TGTGCCAGCAGCGCCCTTTACTCTGGGGCCAACGTCCTGACTTTC CASSALYSGANVLTF
. TRBD1 TRBJ1-4 TRBV25-1 TGTGCCAGCAGTACATCGCCAGGGGGTTCTCCCAAAGGTGAAAAACTGTTTTTT CASSTSPGGSPKGEKLFF
once . TRBJ2-7 TRBV27 TGTGCCAGCAGTTGGTCGGACAGCTACTACGAGCAGTACTTC CASSWSDSYYEQYF
. . TRBJ1-2 TRBV15 TGTGCCACCAGCAGAGATCTTACAGGGCATGGCTACACCTTC CATSRDLTGHGYTF
. . TRBJ2-5 TRBV20-1 TGCAGTGGGGGCCCCGGAGAGACCCAGTACTTC CSGGPGETQYF
. TRBD1 TRBJ1-3 TRBV30 TGTGCCTGGAGTCGGGACAGGGGACTCGGTGGAAACACCATATATTTT CAWSRDRGLGGNTIYF
. TRBD2 TRBJ2-7 TRBV3-1/TRBV3-2 TGTGCCAGCAGCCACGGGACTAGCGGCACCTACGAGCAGTACTTC CASSHGTSGTYEQYF
. TRBD1 TRBJ1-2 TRBV4-2 TGTGCCAGCAGCCAAGATCACAGGGGCTTGCGCTACACCTTC CASSQDHRGLRYTF